This entry is about one T cell receptor beta chain. This sample was included in a study of shared clonotypes between healthy human individuals. Study-level information: Each donor had three CD4 naive, three CD4 memory, two CD8 naive and one CD8 memory plate.

The V end was cut by 4 bases, the J end by 10 bases, with 16 bases between. Germline V gene sequence: CDR1 KGHSH, CDR2 LQKENI. The CDR3 length is 13 residues. Naive-designated CD8 cells lacked CD45RO, were positively enriched for CCR7, and omitted terminally differentiated effector memory CD45RA+ cells. The authors distributed each subset's genomic DNA evenly over several immunoSEQ plates. TCRdb keeps only in-frame clones here, not all; method: immunoSEQ multiplex PCR. This table has some 1,900,000 clones, over 85% appearing once. The sequenced material came from naive CD8+ T cells sorted from blood. The chain links TRBV18 to TRBJ1-1; TRBD1 is a possible D gene (5 bases). This TCR came from a man aged 18 to 35 in good health. This chain's CDR3 is CASSLVGQGLAFF. For the CDR3, the DNA is TGTGCCAGCTCACTCGTCGGTCAGGGTTTAGCTTTCTTT.